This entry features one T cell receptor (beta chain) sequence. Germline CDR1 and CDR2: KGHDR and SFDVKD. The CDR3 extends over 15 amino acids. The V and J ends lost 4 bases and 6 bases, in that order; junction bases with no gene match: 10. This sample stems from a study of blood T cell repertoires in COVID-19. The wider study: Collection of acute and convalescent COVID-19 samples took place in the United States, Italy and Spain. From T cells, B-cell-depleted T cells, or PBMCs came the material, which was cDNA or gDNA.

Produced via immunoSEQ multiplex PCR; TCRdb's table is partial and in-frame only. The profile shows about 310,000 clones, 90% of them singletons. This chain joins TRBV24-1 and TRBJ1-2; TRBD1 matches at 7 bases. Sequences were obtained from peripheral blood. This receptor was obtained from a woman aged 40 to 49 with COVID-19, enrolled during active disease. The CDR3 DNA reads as TGTGCCACCAGTGACCCTCCGACAGGGTCGCATGGCTACACCTTC. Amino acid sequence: CATSDPPTGSHGYTF.